The 7 T cell receptor beta chains below come from one sample, sequenced in a study of radiotherapy plus CTLA-4 blockade in lung cancer listed by TCRdb under 2018. The library was prepared using the immunoSEQ multiplex PCR assay. Drawn from immuneACCESS, this table holds only the in-frame rearrangements with V and J called that TCRdb kept. Clones are partly lost; checked studies trace under half to an unresolved V gene and leave the rest unexplained. This sample lists about 62,000 clones; more than 70% were detected once. Around 2.8% of the sample goes to the ten largest clones. Specimen: peripheral blood, collected from a patient treated with radiotherapy plus ipilimumab. Source of these receptors: a human donor with non-small cell lung cancer who had a complete response to radiotherapy plus ipilimumab.

The chain recombines TRBV7-3 with TRBJ2-7; 10 bases map to TRBD1. Trimming took 4 bases from V and 2 from J; bases not matched to a gene: 8. Germline-derived CDR1 and CDR2 are SGHTA and FQGTGA. This CDR3 spans 16 amino acids. Here the CDR3 reads CASSYRGGTGAYEQYF. CDR3 coding DNA: TGTGCCAGCAGCTATCGTGGGGGGACAGGGGCCTACGAGCAGTACTTC.

The V call is TRBV10-3, the J call TRBJ2-2; 14 nucleotides align to TRBD2. Germline CDR1 ENHRY, CDR2 SYGVKD. With V trimmed by 6 bases and J by 1 base, 1 base remained unmatched. The CDR3 is 16 residues long. In DNA form, the CDR3 reads TGTGCCATCAGGGGGACTAGCGGGAGGAACACCGGGGAGCTGTTTTTT. Its protein product is CAIRGTSGRNTGELFF.

The chain links TRBV19 to TRBJ2-5; D is unclear. The tail of the sequence fits TRBJ2-7 better, so the J call may be wrong. The V gene's germline CDR1 is LNHDA and CDR2 SQIVND (reference sequence). The CDR3 length is 13 residues. The CDR3 protein is CASSIELAYEQYF. DNA for the CDR3: TGTGCCAGTAGTATCGAACTCGCCTACGAGCAGTACTTC.

V gene TRBV5-1 combines with J gene TRBJ2-7; possibly TRBD1 for D (6 bases). With 7 bases removed from V and 4 bases from J, the gap between germline ends came to 18 bases. The germline V gene encodes CDR1 SGHRS and CDR2 YFSETQ. There are 14 residues in the CDR3. The chain's CDR3 is CASGSQGSSYEQYF. The CDR3 DNA reads TGCGCCAGCGGGTCGCAGGGGAGTTCGTACGAGCAGTACTTC.

This chain uses TRBV6-6 with TRBJ2-7; 9 bases fit TRBD1. The CDR3 loop spans 14 amino acids. Per the germline V gene, CDR1 is MNHNY and CDR2 is SVGAGI (reference sequence). J lost 12 bases, V lost 4 bases, and 13 bases had no gene match. CDR3 nucleotide sequence: TGTGCCAGCAGTTGGGGACAGGGTAAAGTTGATCTGTACTTC. Translating gives CASSWGQGKVDLYF.

The chain carries TRBV4-3 and TRBJ1-1; 9 bases map to TRBD1. Per germline, CDR1 LGHNA and CDR2 YSLEER. This CDR3 is built from 15 residues. Unmatched junction bases numbered 5, after V lost 2 bases and J lost 4 bases. CDR3 sequence: CASSQPGQGSTEAFF. DNA for the CDR3: TGCGCCAGCAGCCAACCAGGACAGGGGAGCACTGAAGCTTTCTTT.

This chain connects TRBV18 to TRBJ1-6, with 7 positions matching TRBD1. Trimming took 4 bases from V and 6 from J; bases not matched to a gene: 9. The CDR3 totals 16 residues. Germline V gene data show CDR1 as KGHSH and CDR2 as LQKENI. The CDR3: CASSQRGQRANSPLHF. In nucleotides, the CDR3 is TGTGCCAGCTCACAAAGGGGGCAGAGGGCTAATTCACCCCTCCACTTT.